What follows are 11 T cell receptor beta chains derived from one specimen sequenced in a study of T-cell memory formation after mild COVID-19 (dated by TCRdb to the early 2020s). The library was prepared using 5' RACE. Sequencing took place on an Illumina NovaSeq 6000. TCRdb cleaned the public reads at Q25 with fastp, built clones with MiXCR and kept in-frame beta chains. Identical CDR3 protein sequences are pooled into one entry, listed with their most common genes and DNA. Across this sample there are over 350,000 distinct CDR3 sequences, with approximately 16% seen only once. The top ten clonotypes cover around a fifth of the sample. Sequencing was carried out using PBMCs or a T cell subset sorted from them (not recorded which). Receptors were obtained from a man aged 18 to 35 who had mild COVID-19 (a few samples of this study predate the infection). The sample titles of this study are shuffled in the database, so cell type and time point are left out; the donor was told from shared clones.

This clonotype has more than one count but fewer than ten. The chain uses TRBV5-1 and TRBJ2-1; D gene unclear. This CDR3 region has 15 residues. Between the trimmed V and J ends, which lost 4 bases and 0 bases, there was a span of 11 bases. In germline, CDR1 is SGHRS, CDR2 YFSETQ. CDR3 coding DNA: TGCGCCAGCAGCGTAGGCTTGAGCTCCTACAATGAGCAGTTCTTC. It encodes CASSVGLSSYNEQFF.

The CDR3 nucleotides are TGTGCCAGTAGTACTACGGACAGGGTCGAGCAGTACGTC. It codes for CASSTTDRVEQYV. The chain uses TRBV19 and TRBJ2-7, with 8 bases matching TRBD1. After removal of 4 bases from V and 6 bases from J, the junction contained 5 bases not matched to a gene. Per germline, CDR1 LNHDA and CDR2 SQIVND (reference sequence). The CDR3 is made up of 13 amino acids.

The V gene is TRBV18, the J gene TRBJ2-5; 8 nucleotides match TRBD2. Germline V gene data show CDR1 as KGHSH and CDR2 as LQKENI. This CDR3 has 15 residues. With 4 bases clipped from V and 1 base from J, the junction kept 5 bases outside the gene matches. The CDR3 region is CASSRAGAIQETQYF. As DNA, the CDR3 is TGTGCCAGCTCACGAGCGGGGGCGATCCAAGAGACCCAGTACTTC. Together with reference TRBV18 and TRBJ2-5, the CDR3 gives the full variable domain: NAGVMQNPRHLVRRRGQEARLRCSPMKGHSHVYWYRQLPEEGLKFMVYLQKENIIDESGMPKERFSAEFPKEGPSILRIQQVVRGDSAAYFCASSRAGAIQETQYFGPGTRLLVL.

The chain links TRBV4-2 to TRBJ2-2; no reliable D call. Germline CDR1 and CDR2: LGHNA and YNFKEQ. The V and J ends lost 1 base and 10 bases respectively, with 4 bases between them. The CDR3 loop spans 11 amino acids. Here the CDR3 DNA reads TGTGCCAGCAGCCAAGGAGAGGAGCTGTTTTTT. The encoded protein is CASSQGEELFF.

The J gene is TRBJ2-5, the V gene TRBV5-1, with D perhaps matching TRBD2 (5 bases). V shed 6 bases and J shed 4 bases, with 10 bases lying between them. Germline lookup yields CDR1 SGHRS and CDR2 YFSETQ. This CDR3 spans 12 amino acids. The CDR3 here is CASTLEGETQYF. The DNA for the CDR3 is TGCGCCAGCACCCTTGAGGGAGAGACCCAGTACTTC.

Comment on this clonotype: A read error may account for a junction end that differs from germline. This sequence joins TRBV11-2 and TRBJ2-2; maybe TRBD1 (6 bases). Germline V lookup: CDR1 SGHAT, CDR2 FQNNGV. This CDR3 contains 17 residues. The CDR3 DNA follows: TGTGCCAGCAGGTTAGGGCCGGGGACATACCTCACCGGGGAGCTGTTTTTT. Translating gives CASRLGPGTYLTGELFF.

The chain couples TRBV12-3 or TRBV12-4 to TRBJ2-1, with TRBD1 as a possible D gene (5 bases). CDR3 length equals 14 residues. The V end lost 6 bases, the J end lost 4 bases, and 13 bases lay between the germline ends. The DNA of the CDR3 is TGTGCCAGCAGCCTGGGGCGCACTTACAATGAGCAGTTCTTC. Translation: CASSLGRTYNEQFF.

The CDR3 DNA sequence: TGTGCCAGCAGCCGCGGCACGGGGGTTCGTAATTCACCCCTCCACTTT. It translates to CASSRGTGVRNSPLHF. J is TRBJ1-6 and V is TRBV3-1, with a weak D call TRBD1 (5 bases). Germline V gives CDR1 LGHDT, CDR2 YNNKEL (reference sequence). V was cut by 4 bases and J by 6 bases, with 16 bases left in between. The CDR3 covers 16 residues.

V is TRBV20-1 and J is TRBJ1-1; weak D call: TRBD1 (5 bases). Germline-derived CDR1 and CDR2 are DFQATT and SNEGSKA (reference sequence). The CDR3 covers 14 residues. Between the trimmed V and J ends, which lost 5 bases and 1 base, there was a span of 14 bases. As DNA, the CDR3 is TGCAGTGCTCCCCCAGGGCAAAGGAACACTGAAGCTTTCTTT. This gives the protein CSAPPGQRNTEAFF.

The rearrangement joins TRBV20-1 to TRBJ2-5; TRBD1 aligns across 10 bases. The CDR3 has 14 residues. V was pared by 2 bases and J by 4 bases, with 4 bases of the junction left unmatched. Germline CDR1 and CDR2: DFQATT and SNEGSKA (reference sequence). For the CDR3, the DNA is TGCAGTGCTAGAACATGGACAGGGGGAGAGACCCAGTACTTC. Its protein product is CSARTWTGGETQYF.

The chain uses TRBV20-1 and TRBJ1-2; the match to TRBD1 covers 9 bases. Looked up from germline, CDR1 is DFQATT and CDR2 is SNEGSKA (reference sequence). J was trimmed by 2 bases and V by 5 bases; bases with no gene match: 3. The CDR3 spans 13 residues. In DNA, the CDR3 is TGCAGTGCTCCCGGACAGGGGAACTATGGCTACACCTTC. It encodes CSAPGQGNYGYTF.